A single sample is the source of the 20 T cell receptor beta chains below, sequenced in a study of PD-1 blockade in classical Hodgkin lymphoma. No patient escaped relapse after autologous stem cell transplantation, and brentuximab vedotin exposure varied. This table comes from immunoSEQ multiplex PCR, and its TCRdb copy is limited to in-frame clones, with some not included. The table records over 90,000 clones, 80% to 90% of them present only once. Here the sequenced sample was peripheral blood mononuclear cells (PBMCs), taken before the second cycle of nivolumab. These receptors were collected from a human donor with classical Hodgkin lymphoma.

The chain joins TRBV4-1 to TRBJ1-4; D perhaps matches TRBD1 (5 bases). Trimming took off 0 bases at V and 17 bases at J, with 16 bases between the two ends. CDR3 length: 13 amino acids. Germline V gives CDR1 MGHRA, CDR2 YSYEKL. The CDR3 DNA reads TGCGCCAGCAGCCAAGAAGCTGGGGAGGGACTCTTTTTT. Protein sequence: CASSQEAGEGLFF.

In regard to this clone: At one end, the junction sequence differs from germline, possibly due to a read error. This chain joins TRBV5-1 and TRBJ2-7, with a weak D call TRBD1 (6 bases). The CDR3 is 11 residues long. Germline lookup yields CDR1 SGHRS and CDR2 YFSETQ. CDR3 residues: CASSLGEQGNF. In DNA form, the CDR3 reads TGCGCCAGCAGCTTGGGCGAACAGGGTAACTTC.

The rearrangement uses TRBV18 and TRBJ2-6; D is unresolved. With 0 bases removed from V and 2 bases from J, the gap between germline ends came to 8 bases. The CDR3 extends over 16 amino acids. The germline CDR1 and CDR2 sequences are KGHSH and LQKENI. The CDR3 sequence: CASSPPKLTGANVLTF. CDR3 nucleotides: TGTGCCAGCTCACCACCGAAGTTAACTGGGGCCAACGTCCTGACTTTC.

The V gene is TRBV27, the J gene TRBJ1-1; D perhaps matches TRBD1 (6 bases). Trimming cost V 1 base and J 0 bases, with 12 bases left between them. The CDR3 consists of 16 residues. CDR1 MNHEY and CDR2 SMNVEV come from the germline V gene (reference sequence). Here the CDR3 reads CASSLLGAEVNTEAFF. CDR3 bases: TGTGCCAGCAGTTTATTGGGGGCTGAAGTGAACACTGAAGCTTTCTTT.

The rearrangement joins TRBV27 to TRBJ2-1; 9 bases agree with TRBD1. CDR3 length: 13 residues. CDR1 is MNHEY and CDR2 is SMNVEV in the germline V gene (reference sequence). J lost 7 bases, V lost 6 bases, and 4 bases had no gene match. CDR3 loop: CASRDRGINEQFF. For the CDR3, the DNA is TGTGCCAGCAGGGACAGGGGAATAAATGAGCAGTTCTTC.

The gene calls are TRBV5-1 and TRBJ2-7, with 9 bases aligning to TRBD1. This CDR3 has 16 amino acids. CDR1 SGHRS and CDR2 YFSETQ come from the germline V gene. The J segment lost 4 bases and the V segment lost 4 bases, leaving 12 bases of the junction unmatched. The CDR3 DNA reads TGCGCCAGCAGCGCCCGGGACAGGGCGATGGGGTACGAGCAGTACTTC. This translates into CASSARDRAMGYEQYF. Looking up the rest from reference TRBV5-1 and TRBJ2-7 gives the full variable domain: KAGVTQTPRYLIKTRGQQVTLSCSPISGHRSVSWYQQTPGQGLQFLFEYFSETQRNKGNFPGRFSGRQFSNSRSEMNVSTLELGDSALYLCASSARDRAMGYEQYFGPGTRLTVT.

The CDR3 loop reads CASSTGTHKQYF. CDR3 DNA: TGCGCCAGCAGCACCGGGACTCATAAGCAGTACTTC. The chain recombines TRBV5-1 with TRBJ2-7; possible D gene TRBD2, 6 bases. The length of the CDR3 is 12 residues. Germline V CDR1 and CDR2: SGHRS, YFSETQ. With 4 bases removed from V and 8 bases from J, the gap between germline ends came to 13 bases. The complete variable domain, with remaining parts taken from reference TRBV5-1 and TRBJ2-7, reads KAGVTQTPRYLIKTRGQQVTLSCSPISGHRSVSWYQQTPGQGLQFLFEYFSETQRNKGNFPGRFSGRQFSNSRSEMNVSTLELGDSALYLCASSTGTHKQYFGPGTRLTVT.

This rearrangement joins TRBV28 to TRBJ1-1, with unresolved D. The V gene lost 2 bases and the J gene lost 2 bases, with 9 bases spanning the gap. The CDR3 is 14 amino acids. In germline, CDR1 is MDHEN, CDR2 SYDVKM. The CDR3 loop reads CASSLNTQNTEAFF. The CDR3 bases are TGTGCCAGCAGTTTAAACACACAAAACACTGAAGCTTTCTTT.

The genes are TRBV2 and TRBJ1-1; D is unresolved. This CDR3 has 13 residues. Germline V gives CDR1 SNHLY, CDR2 FYNNEI. V lost 4 bases and J 4 bases, leaving 10 bases between the germline ends. CDR3 coding DNA: TGTGCCAGCAGTGTCAAGGGAACCACTGAAGCTTTCTTT. Protein sequence: CASSVKGTTEAFF.

The chain has TRBV11-2 and TRBJ1-1, with 10 bases aligning to TRBD1. Germline V gene data show CDR1 as SGHAT and CDR2 as FQNNGV. CDR3 length: 15 residues. The trim removed 5 bases at V and 4 bases at J, leaving 7 bases unmatched. This CDR3 reads CASSIRDRGFTEAFF. CDR3 sequence (DNA): TGTGCCAGCAGCATCCGGGACAGGGGATTCACTGAAGCTTTCTTT.

The V gene is TRBV27, the J gene TRBJ2-5; D is unclear. This CDR3 contains 13 residues. The germline CDR1 and CDR2 sequences are MNHEY and SMNVEV (reference sequence). V shed 5 bases and J shed 5 bases, with 12 bases lying between them. CDR3 nucleotides: TGTGCCAGCAGTCACCCGGAGTTGGAGACCCAGTACTTC. Its translation: CASSHPELETQYF.

The V gene is TRBV19, the J gene TRBJ2-3; D is perhaps TRBD2 (7 bases). This CDR3 has 17 residues. Germline lookup yields CDR1 LNHDA and CDR2 SQIVND (reference sequence). V was cut by 7 bases and J by 1 base, with 21 bases left in between. The CDR3 nucleotides are TGTGCCAGTACCTCTACTGGCGGGGGCCGACGCACAGATACGCAGTATTTT. The encoded protein is CASTSTGGGRRTDTQYF.

The J gene is TRBJ2-1, the V gene TRBV5-1; D is possibly TRBD1 (5 bases). CDR3 size: 11 residues. Deletions cut 6 bases from V and 4 bases from J, with 5 bases between. The germline V gene encodes CDR1 SGHRS and CDR2 YFSETQ. CDR3 in amino acids: CASKGYNEQFF. For the CDR3, the DNA is TGCGCCAGCAAGGGGTACAATGAGCAGTTCTTC.

The chain is built from TRBV18 and TRBJ2-6; no firm D call. CDR1 KGHSH and CDR2 LQKENI come from the germline V gene. The V end was cut by 0 bases, the J end by 0 bases, with 6 bases between. The CDR3 extends over 16 amino acids. The CDR3 sequence is CASSPPPNSGANVLTF. The CDR3 DNA reads as TGTGCCAGCTCACCACCGCCGAACTCTGGGGCCAACGTCCTGACTTTC.

Turning to this clone: Other nucleotide sequences in the sample specify the same CDR3. The CDR3 sequence is CASSFDGNTGELFF. In DNA form, the CDR3 reads TGCGCCAGCAGTTTCGACGGGAACACCGGGGAGCTGTTTTTT. This chain links TRBV5-1 with TRBJ2-2, with unresolved D. The CDR3 loop spans 14 amino acids. V was cut by 5 bases and J by 1 base, with 9 bases left in between. The germline gives CDR1 SGHRS, CDR2 YFSETQ.

The chain links TRBV7-9 to TRBJ2-3; 7 nucleotides align to TRBD1. V was pared by 3 bases and J by 1 base, with 1 base of the junction left unmatched. Germline CDR1 SEHNR, CDR2 FQNEAQ (reference sequence). This CDR3 has 14 residues. The CDR3: CASSLDRRTDTQYF. The DNA of the CDR3 is TGTGCCAGCAGCTTGGACAGGCGCACAGATACGCAGTATTTT.

The rearrangement joins TRBV9 to TRBJ2-5; D uncertain. Germline CDR1 SGDLS, CDR2 YYNGEE. V was clipped by 0 bases and J by 5 bases, with 11 bases between them. The CDR3 extends over 14 amino acids. CDR3 residues: CASSVVGSTETQYF. The CDR3, as DNA: TGTGCCAGCAGCGTAGTTGGTTCGACGGAGACCCAGTACTTC. Variable domain in full (rest from reference TRBV9 and TRBJ2-5): DSGVTQTPKHLITATGQRVTLRCSPRSGDLSVYWYQQSLDQGLQFLIQYYNGEERAKGNILERFSAQQFPDLHSELNLSSLELGDSALYFCASSVVGSTETQYFGPGTRLLVL.

CDR3 DNA: TGTGCCTGGAACCTGAAGGTTAACGGGGAGCTGTTTTTT. It codes for CAWNLKVNGELFF. This chain connects TRBV30 to TRBJ2-2, with no clear D. The CDR3 covers 13 residues. Germline CDR1 and CDR2: GTSNPN and SVGIG (reference sequence). V lost 4 bases and J lost 7, with 13 bases in between.

On this clone: A much larger clonotype is one base distant, so this may be a read error. The V and J genes are TRBV6-1 and TRBJ1-1; D not resolved. Germline CDR1 reads MNHNS; CDR2 reads SASEGT. The V end was cut by 3 bases, the J end by 1 base, with 0 bases between. The CDR3 is 11 amino acids. As DNA, the CDR3 is TGTGCCAGCAGTGAGAACACTGAAGCTTTCTTT. Translated: CASSENTEAFF.

This clone was seen just once. V gene TRBV6-1 combines with J gene TRBJ2-1; tentatively, D is TRBD1 (6 bases). Per the germline V gene, CDR1 is MNHNS and CDR2 is SASEGT. CDR3 length: 14 amino acids. Between the trimmed V and J ends, which lost 4 bases and 5 bases, there was a span of 12 bases. CDR3 residues: CASSGGHPNNEQFF. In DNA, the CDR3 is TGTGCCAGCAGTGGGGGACACCCGAACAATGAGCAGTTCTTC.